Only a few counts were recorded for the clone carrying this T cell receptor beta chain. Its antigen is unknown. CDR3 length: 15 residues. V shed 6 bases, J shed 9 bases, and the junction held 13 bases outside the gene matches. The germline V gene has CDR1 MRHNA and CDR2 SNTAGT. The data are from a study of cytomegalovirus exposure and HLA in healthy donors. With 60 Vbeta and 13 Jbeta primers, the PCR was carried out. The data were produced by immunoSEQ multiplex PCR, yet TCRdb's version contains in-frame clones alone and is incomplete. The data contain 100,000 to 120,000 clones, over 9.5% of them singletons. Broader study findings: The Asian-associated ancestry cluster reportedly had fewer N-insertions than the 666-donor mean in a later analysis.

Sequenced sample: PBMCs. The chain recombines TRBV6-4 with TRBJ2-1, with 8 nucleotides matching TRBD1. The clonotype was recovered from a man in his forties or fifties in good health and CMV-seropositive. In nucleotides, the CDR3 is TGTGCCAGCAGCCCTCAGGGGGCCGCGGGTACTGAGCAGTTCTTC. Residues: CASSPQGAAGTEQFF.